The rows below give T cell receptor beta chains drawn from one sample of a study of CD8 T cells in Susac syndrome. TCRdb re-called the immunoSEQ multiplex PCR reads with MiXCR, one entry per CDR3 protein. The sample carries about 290,000 distinct CDR3 sequences, about 89% recorded once. The specimen was CD8+ T cells from PBMCs. Receptors were obtained from a human donor with multiple sclerosis. CDR3s include the opening cysteine and the closing phenylalanine or tryptophan. The D gene is left open where the match is weak. Size is omitted from some rows. Given values are once, few, many or a class for expanded clones.

>.|TRBD1|TRBJ2-3|TRBV5-5
CATKGDSPDTQYF
TGTGCCACTAAGGGGGACAGTCCCGATACGCAGTATTTT
>.|.|TRBJ2-1|TRBV7-9
CASRGRGGAEQFF
TGTGCCAGCAGGGGACGAGGGGGAGCCGAGCAGTTCTTC
>.|.|TRBJ2-5|TRBV28
CASSPRTVQETQYF
TGTGCCAGCAGTCCGAGGACAGTCCAAGAGACCCAGTACTTC
>.|.|TRBJ1-2|TRBV4-3
CASSHSPGADGYTF
TGCGCCAGCAGCCACTCCCCGGGAGCGGATGGCTACACCTTC
>.|TRBD1|TRBJ2-5|TRBV29-1
CSVVGGLQGAVQETQYF
TGCAGCGTTGTCGGCGGACTACAGGGGGCAGTCCAAGAGACCCAGTACTTC
>.|.|TRBJ2-2|TRBV29-1
CSVQGDTGELFF
TGCAGCGTCCAAGGGGACACCGGGGAGCTGTTTTTT
>.|.|TRBJ2-7|TRBV5-5
CASSFYRGGGEQYF
TGTGCCAGCAGCTTCTACAGGGGGGGTGGCGAGCAGTACTTC
>.|.|TRBJ2-6|TRBV7-9
CASSRTGGQPRSGANVLTF
TGTGCCAGCAGCCGGACCGGTGGACAGCCGCGCTCTGGGGCCAACGTCCTGACTTTC
>.|.|TRBJ2-1|TRBV9
CASSVEGHSYNEQFF
TGTGCCAGCAGCGTCGAGGGGCATTCCTACAATGAGCAGTTCTTC
>.|.|TRBJ1-2|TRBV5-5
CASSLIVGYGYTF
TGTGCCAGCAGCTTAATCGTAGGGTATGGCTACACCTTC
>.|.|TRBJ1-3|TRBV7-2
CASSLRVGNTIYF
TGTGCCAGCAGCCTAAGGGTTGGAAACACCATATATTTT
>.|.|TRBJ2-1|TRBV5-3
CARLAHEQFF
TGTGCCAGACTAGCCCATGAGCAGTTCTTC
>.|.|TRBJ1-3|TRBV20-1
CSASSALSGNTIYF
TGCAGTGCTAGTTCCGCTCTCTCTGGAAACACCATATATTTT
>.|.|TRBJ2-7|TRBV4-3
CASSQGIGTSSYEQYF
TGCGCCAGCAGCCAAGGGATAGGGACGAGCTCCTACGAGCAGTACTTC
>once|TRBD2|TRBJ2-7|TRBV6-1
CASSQQTSGRPFYEQYF
TGTGCCAGCAGTCAACAGACTAGCGGGAGGCCCTTCTACGAGCAGTACTTC
>.|.|TRBJ2-2|TRBV13
CASSSTTANTGELFF
TGTGCCAGCAGCTCGACGACGGCGAACACCGGGGAGCTGTTTTTT
>.|.|TRBJ2-3|TRBV20-1
CSARSSLRALTDTQYF
TGCAGTGCTAGGTCTAGTTTGCGGGCCCTCACAGATACGCAGTATTTT
>.|.|TRBJ2-1|TRBV12-3/TRBV12-4
CASSSLVTVYNEQFF
TGTGCCAGCAGTTCGTTAGTGACAGTTTACAATGAGCAGTTCTTC
>few|TRBD2|TRBJ2-3|TRBV5-1
CASSAGLAGRTDTQYF
TGCGCCAGCAGCGCGGGACTAGCGGGTAGGACAGATACGCAGTATTTT
>.|.|TRBJ2-7|TRBV10-2
CASSARSYEQYF
TGCGCCAGCAGTGCCAGGTCCTACGAGCAGTACTTC
>.|TRBD2|TRBJ2-2|TRBV29-1
CSPNLLAGGYNTGELFF
TGCAGCCCGAACCTGCTAGCGGGAGGCTATAACACCGGGGAGCTGTTTTTT
>once|.|TRBJ2-3|TRBV9
CASSVDGEFTDTQYF
TGTGCCAGCAGCGTAGATGGGGAATTCACAGATACGCAGTATTTT
>.|TRBD2|TRBJ2-1|TRBV6-6
CASSSSGGSYNEQFF
TGTGCCAGCAGCAGTAGCGGGGGGTCCTACAATGAGCAGTTCTTC
>.|TRBD1|TRBJ2-4|TRBV12-3/TRBV12-4
CASSLGTGGLENIQYF
TGTGCCAGCAGTTTAGGGACAGGGGGCTTAGAAAACATTCAGTACTTC
>.|.|TRBJ2-1|TRBV7-2
CASSLAPPYGGGAYNEQFF
TGTGCCAGCAGCTTAGCACCCCCTTATGGGGGCGGGGCTTACAATGAGCAGTTCTTC
>once|.|TRBJ2-2|TRBV9
CASSVTGSGELFF
TGTGCCAGCAGCGTAACAGGGTCCGGGGAGCTGTTTTTT
>.|TRBD2|TRBJ2-1|TRBV29-1
CSVEGLAGVPSDNEQFF
TGCAGCGTTGAGGGACTAGCGGGAGTCCCCTCTGACAATGAGCAGTTCTTC
>.|TRBD1|TRBJ1-4|TRBV7-9
CASNNRDRGNEKLFF
TGTGCCAGCAACAACCGGGACAGGGGTAATGAAAAACTGTTTTTT
>.|.|TRBJ2-3|TRBV3-1
CASSQPALLGADTQYF
TGTGCCAGCAGCCAACCCGCTCTATTGGGCGCAGATACGCAGTATTTT
>.|TRBD2|TRBJ2-1|TRBV27
CASSFARAGGPYNEQFF
TGTGCCAGCAGTTTCGCCCGAGCGGGGGGCCCTTACAATGAGCAGTTCTTC
>.|.|TRBJ1-3|TRBV27
CASSLTGAGSGNTIYF
TGTGCCAGCAGTTTAACTGGAGCCGGCTCTGGAAACACCATATATTTT
>.|.|TRBJ2-1|TRBV9
CASNPTVSYNEQFF
TGTGCCAGCAACCCCACGGTCTCCTACAATGAGCAGTTCTTC
>.|.|TRBJ2-3|TRBV6-5
CASSPDRLTDTQYF
TGTGCCAGCAGTCCCGACAGACTGACAGATACGCAGTATTTT
>once|.|TRBJ2-7|TRBV20-1
CSARELFSEQYF
TGCAGTGCTAGGGAGCTTTTTAGCGAGCAGTACTTC
>.|.|TRBJ1-4|TRBV5-8
CASALNREKLFF
TGTGCCAGCGCGCTCAACCGTGAAAAACTGTTTTTT
>.|.|TRBJ2-7|TRBV25-1
CASSGPETLLSYEQYF
TGTGCCAGCAGTGGTCCGGAGACACTTCTCTCCTACGAGCAGTACTTC
>.|TRBD1|TRBJ2-1|TRBV19
CASSVGTVNEQFF
TGTGCCAGTAGTGTCGGGACAGTCAATGAGCAGTTCTTC
>.|TRBD2|TRBJ2-7|TRBV10-3
CAISPEAGGPFHEQYF
TGTGCCATCAGTCCCGAAGCGGGAGGGCCCTTCCACGAGCAGTACTTC
>.|.|TRBJ1-1|TRBV27
CASSVGREAFF
TGTGCCAGCAGTGTCGGACGGGAAGCTTTCTTT
>once|.|TRBJ2-3|TRBV7-7
CASSLVTADTQYF
TGTGCTAGCAGCTTAGTTACGGCAGATACGCAGTATTTT
>.|.|TRBJ2-1|TRBV28
CASSPGGHEQFF
TGTGCCAGCAGTCCGGGTGGCCATGAGCAGTTCTTC
>.|.|TRBJ2-7|TRBV6-5
CASSYNSGSSSYEQYF
TGTGCCAGCAGTTACAACAGCGGGTCCAGCTCCTACGAGCAGTACTTC
>.|.|TRBJ2-5|TRBV21-1
CASSKPAGTEAGTQYF
TGTGCCAGCAGCAAACCAGCCGGGACGGAGGCCGGGACCCAGTACTTC